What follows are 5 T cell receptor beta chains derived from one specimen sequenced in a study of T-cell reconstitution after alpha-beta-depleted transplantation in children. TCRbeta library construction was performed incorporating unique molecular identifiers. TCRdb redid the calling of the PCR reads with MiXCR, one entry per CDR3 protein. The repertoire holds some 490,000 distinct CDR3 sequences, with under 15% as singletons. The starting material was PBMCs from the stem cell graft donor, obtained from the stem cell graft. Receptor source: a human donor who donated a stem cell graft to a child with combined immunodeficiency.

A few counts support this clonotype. The CDR3 here is CSARTGDGYQPQHF. The CDR3 nucleotides are TGCAGCGCTCGGACAGGGGACGGTTATCAGCCCCAGCATTTT. The chain has TRBV29-1 and TRBJ1-5, with 9 bases identical to TRBD1. Germline V gene data show CDR1 as SQVTM and CDR2 as ANQGSEA. The ends lost 7 bases at V and 5 bases at J; junction bases unmatched: 9. This CDR3 is 14 amino acids long.

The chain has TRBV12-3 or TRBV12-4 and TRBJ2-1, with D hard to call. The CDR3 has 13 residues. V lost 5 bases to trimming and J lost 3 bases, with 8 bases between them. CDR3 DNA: TGTGCCAGCAGTCCGCAGAACTACAATGAGCAGTTCTTC. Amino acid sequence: CASSPQNYNEQFF.

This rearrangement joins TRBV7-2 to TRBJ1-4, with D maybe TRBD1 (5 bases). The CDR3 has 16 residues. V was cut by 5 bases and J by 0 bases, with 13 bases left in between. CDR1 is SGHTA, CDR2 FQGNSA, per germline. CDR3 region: CASSLRLGATNEKLFF. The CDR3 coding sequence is TGTGCCAGCAGCCTTCGGTTGGGGGCAACTAATGAAAAACTGTTTTTT.

CDR3 nucleotides: TGCGCCAGCAGCCCCCAGGAACGACCTAACTATGGCTACACCTTC. This translates into CASSPQERPNYGYTF. The V and J genes are TRBV4-3 and TRBJ1-2, with D unclear. Trimming left V 4 bases short and J 0 bases short, with 12 bases between. The CDR3 runs to 15 residues. Germline-derived CDR1 and CDR2 are LGHNA and YSLEER.

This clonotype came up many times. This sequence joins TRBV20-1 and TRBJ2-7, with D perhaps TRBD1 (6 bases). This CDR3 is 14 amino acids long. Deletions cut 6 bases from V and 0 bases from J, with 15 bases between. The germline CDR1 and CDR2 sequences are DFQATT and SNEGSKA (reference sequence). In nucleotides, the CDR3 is TGCAGTGCCAAGGACAGACCTCACTCCTACGAGCAGTACTTC. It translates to CSAKDRPHSYEQYF.